Below, 26 T cell receptor beta chains from the same sample are listed, as sequenced in a study of shared clonotypes between healthy human individuals. Only in-frame clones appear in the TCRdb table, and some are missing; sequencing was by immunoSEQ multiplex PCR. The repertoire consists of some 480,000 clones, with roughly 85% occurring once and the leading ten covering 12%. The specimen was PBMCs. These receptors were obtained from a woman between 35 and 50 years old in good health. Some clones in this sample may be carry-over from other donors' samples.

Here the CDR3 reads CASSLPGGLPEFF. As DNA, the CDR3 is TGTGCCAGCAGTCTACCCGGAGGGCTCCCGGAGTTCTTC. The chain has TRBV27 and TRBJ2-1, with D possibly matching TRBD2 (6 bases). Per germline, CDR1 MNHEY and CDR2 SMNVEV (reference sequence). The CDR3 spans 13 residues. Trimming cost V 5 bases and J 14 bases, with 19 bases left between them.

This chain joins TRBV18 and TRBJ1-6, with D tentatively TRBD1 (6 bases). Germline CDR1 is KGHSH and CDR2 is LQKENI. V was pared by 3 bases and J by 8 bases, with 11 bases between. The CDR3 extends over 14 amino acids. CDR3 sequence (DNA): TGTGCCAGCTCACCCAGGGGAGGTGATTCACCCCTCCACTTT. Its protein product is CASSPRGGDSPLHF.

This clone has just a few counts. The chain joins TRBV27 to TRBJ2-7, with D perhaps TRBD1 (6 bases). V was pared by 8 bases and J by 3 bases, with 17 bases between. The CDR3 covers 14 residues. The germline CDR1 and CDR2 sequences are MNHEY and SMNVEV (reference sequence). Written as DNA, the CDR3 is TGTGCCAGCCACAAAAGGGACACCGACTACGAGCAGTACTTC. It codes for CASHKRDTDYEQYF.

This rearrangement joins TRBV10-3 to TRBJ2-1; D is perhaps TRBD1 (8 bases). CDR1 ENHRY and CDR2 SYGVKD come from the germline V gene. This CDR3 region has 14 residues. V gave up 10 bases and J gave up 6 bases, with 19 bases separating them. This CDR3 is CATWTGRGTNEQFF. CDR3 nucleotide sequence: TGTGCCACCTGGACAGGGAGGGGAACCAATGAGCAGTTCTTC.

The chain combines TRBV12-5 with TRBJ2-5; D gene ambiguous. The CDR3 runs 14 residues. Trimming removed 7 bases at V and 4 bases at J, with 16 bases between. Germline V lookup: CDR1 LGHNT, CDR2 FRNRAP. The CDR3 sequence: CASAPPVGGETQYF. The CDR3 DNA reads TGTGCTAGTGCCCCCCCGGTCGGCGGAGAGACCCAGTACTTC.

The count of this clone is one. The V and J genes are TRBV28 and TRBJ2-2, with D perhaps matching TRBD2 (6 bases). With 8 bases removed from V and 5 bases from J, the gap between germline ends came to 21 bases. Germline CDR1 is MDHEN and CDR2 is SYDVKM. The CDR3 sequence is 16 residues long. CDR3 region: CASYPLGGRGTGELFF. The CDR3 nucleotides read TGTGCCAGCTACCCTCTTGGGGGGAGAGGAACCGGGGAGCTGTTTTTT.

J is TRBJ2-7 and V is TRBV7-9; 10 bases line up with TRBD1. Germline V gene data show CDR1 as SEHNR and CDR2 as FQNEAQ (reference sequence). The J segment lost 1 base and the V segment lost 5 bases, leaving 17 bases of the junction unmatched. This CDR3 comprises 19 residues. The CDR3 here is CASSARSGKGTGDSYEQYF. In nucleotides, the CDR3 is TGTGCCAGCAGCGCTAGATCGGGGAAGGGGACAGGGGATTCCTACGAGCAGTACTTC.

The gene calls are TRBV2 and TRBJ2-3; 7 bases map to TRBD1. With V trimmed by 4 bases and J by 4 bases, 8 bases remained unmatched. The CDR3 loop spans 15 amino acids. Looked up from germline, CDR1 is SNHLY and CDR2 is FYNNEI. The CDR3 nucleotides read TGTGCCAGCAGTGTCCGGAGACAGGGCCCAGATACGCAGTATTTT. Its translation is CASSVRRQGPDTQYF.

The chain recombines TRBV7-2 with TRBJ1-1, with a tentative D call TRBD1 (6 bases). Trimming shortened V by 0 bases and J by 1 base, and 9 bases separated the two germline ends. Germline CDR1 reads SGHTA; CDR2 reads FQGNSA. The CDR3 contains 15 residues. In DNA, the CDR3 is TGTGCCAGCAGCTTAGCGGCCAGGGGGAACACTGAAGCTTTCTTT. It translates to CASSLAARGNTEAFF.

This clone was seen once. The CDR3 DNA reads as TGTGCCAGCAGCACCCGACAGGGCTACGAGCAGTACTTC. Its protein is CASSTRQGYEQYF. The chain employs TRBV7-7 and TRBJ2-7; 7 nucleotides line up with TRBD1. There are 13 residues in the CDR3. Germline loops: CDR1 SSHAT, CDR2 FNYEAQ (reference sequence). Germline trimming cut 5 bases from V and 3 bases from J; bases unmatched to any gene: 4. Complete variable domain (other parts from reference TRBV7-7 and TRBJ2-7): GAGVSQSPRYKVTKRGQDVTLRCDPISSHATLYWYQQALGQGPEFLTYFNYEAQPDKSGLPSDRFSAERPEGSISTLTIQRTEQRDSAMYRCASSTRQGYEQYFGPGTRLTVT.

This clone was seen once. The chain joins TRBV18 to TRBJ2-1; D perhaps matches TRBD1 (5 bases). CDR3 length equals 16 residues. The germline V and J ends were trimmed by 6 bases and 1 base, with 16 bases remaining between them. Germline lookup yields CDR1 KGHSH and CDR2 LQKENI. CDR3 bases: TGTGCCAGCTCCCCCCAACGACAGAAATCCTACAATGAGCAGTTCTTC. Translating gives CASSPQRQKSYNEQFF.

In this sample, this clone turned up once. The chain has TRBV7-7 and TRBJ2-3, with a tentative D call TRBD1 (6 bases). CDR3 length equals 13 residues. From germline, CDR1 is SSHAT and CDR2 FNYEAQ (reference sequence). The ends were cut back, 0 bases at V and 9 bases at J, with 10 bases in the middle. CDR3 DNA sequence: TGTGCCAGCAGCTTAGCTGGCCAGGGGACGCAGTATTTT. Its protein is CASSLAGQGTQYF.

This rearrangement joins TRBV7-3 to TRBJ2-2; TRBD2 matches 13 bases. V gave up 5 bases and J gave up 6 bases; unmatched junction bases: 3. Looked up from germline, CDR1 is SGHTA and CDR2 is FQGTGA. The CDR3 consists of 15 residues. As DNA, the CDR3 is TGTGCCAGCAGCAAACTAGCGGGAGGGCCCGGGGAGCTGTTTTTT. As protein: CASSKLAGGPGELFF.

This clone was counted once. V and J are TRBV6-5 and TRBJ1-3; D remains unclear. Germline CDR1 reads MNHEY; CDR2 reads SVGAGI. This CDR3 is 15 amino acids long. V was pared by 6 bases and J by 2 bases, with 14 bases between. CDR3 sequence reads: CASSRDTAPGNTIYF. The CDR3 bases are TGTGCCAGCAGCCGCGACACCGCCCCTGGAAACACCATATATTTT.

This clone was seen only a few times. The chain combines TRBV5-1 with TRBJ2-2; 11 bases map to TRBD1. Germline assignment: CDR1 SGHRS and CDR2 YFSETQ. V dropped 0 bases and J dropped 5; count of bases not matched to a gene: 3. The CDR3 length is 16 residues. The CDR3 DNA is TGCGCCAGCAGCTTGGAAGGGACAGGGGGTACCGGGGAGCTGTTTTTT. Its protein is CASSLEGTGGTGELFF.

The chain uses TRBV27 and TRBJ2-7; 10 bases agree with TRBD2. From germline, CDR1 is MNHEY and CDR2 SMNVEV (reference sequence). V lost 4 bases and J lost 2; bases outside the gene matches: 8. The CDR3 runs to 16 residues. Here the CDR3 DNA reads TGTGCCAGCAGTTCCTCCGGGACTAGCGTAACCTACGAGCAGTACTTC. Its protein product is CASSSSGTSVTYEQYF.

The genes are TRBV10-1 and TRBJ2-7, with TRBD1 matching over 7 bases. TRBJ2-5 explains the end of the DNA better; the J call may be wrong. CDR3 size: 13 residues. CDR1 and CDR2 from the germline V gene are WNHNN and SYGVQD (reference sequence). DNA of the CDR3: TGCGCCAGCAGCACTACAGGGGAGGAGACCCAGTACTTC. Residues: CASSTTGEETQYF.

The V gene is TRBV4-1, the J gene TRBJ2-2; D remains ambiguous. Looked up from germline, CDR1 is MGHRA and CDR2 is YSYEKL. The CDR3 consists of 17 residues. V lost 0 bases and J 0 bases, leaving 11 bases between the germline ends. CDR3 bases: TGCGCCAGCAGCCAAGATCAGTCCTACGCGAACACCGGGGAGCTGTTTTTT. Residues: CASSQDQSYANTGELFF.

The chain is built from TRBV6-5 and TRBJ2-1, with TRBD2 identical over 9 bases. This CDR3 region has 14 residues. V gave up 2 bases and J gave up 8 bases; unmatched junction bases: 4. Per germline, CDR1 MNHEY and CDR2 SVGAGI. The CDR3 coding sequence is TGTGCCAGCAGTTACGCGGGAGGGCCCGATGAGCAGTTCTTC. Translation: CASSYAGGPDEQFF.

The chain uses TRBV7-9 and TRBJ1-5; D is perhaps TRBD1 (5 bases). Trimming cost V 2 bases and J 4 bases, with 18 bases left between them. The CDR3 runs 17 residues. Germline CDR1 is SEHNR and CDR2 is FQNEAQ (reference sequence). CDR3 residues: CASSLNRAGSMNQPQHF. The CDR3 nucleotides read TGTGCCAGCAGCTTAAATCGGGCAGGGTCCATGAATCAGCCCCAGCATTTT. The full variable domain, completed using reference TRBV7-9 and TRBJ1-5, is DTGVSQNPRHKITKRGQNVTFRCDPISEHNRLYWYRQTLGQGPEFLTYFQNEAQLEKSRLLSDRFSAERPKGSFSTLEIQRTEQGDSAMYLCASSLNRAGSMNQPQHFGDGTRLSIL.

This clone was detected many times. The J gene is TRBJ1-3, the V gene TRBV29-1; D is unclear. The CDR3 totals 16 residues. From germline, CDR1 is SQVTM and CDR2 ANQGSEA. Between the trimmed V and J ends, which lost 1 base and 8 bases, there was a span of 21 bases. The DNA of the CDR3 is TGCAGCGTTGAAGTGGGTGACTACCCCGCGGGATACACCATATATTTT. Its translation: CSVEVGDYPAGYTIYF.

The chain carries TRBV9 and TRBJ2-2; 14 bases match TRBD2. V lost 2 bases and J lost 2; bases outside the gene matches: 8. Germline CDR1 is SGDLS and CDR2 is YYNGEE. The CDR3 contains 19 residues. The CDR3 DNA reads TGTGCCAGCAGCGTGGGGCAGGGGACTAGCGGGGGAAACACCGGGGAGCTGTTTTTT. It yields the protein CASSVGQGTSGGNTGELFF.

V is TRBV19 and J is TRBJ2-2, with D possibly called TRBD1 or TRBD2 (5 bases each). V lost 0 bases and J 7 bases, leaving 12 bases between the germline ends. This CDR3 is 15 amino acids long. Per germline, CDR1 LNHDA and CDR2 SQIVND (reference sequence). CDR3 sequence (DNA): TGTGCCAGTAGTATAGAACCCCGGGACCTCGGGGAGCTGTTTTTT. It is translated as CASSIEPRDLGELFF.

V and J are TRBV27 and TRBJ2-2; TRBD2 agrees at 13 bases. Unmatched junction bases numbered 9, after V lost 5 bases and J lost 0 bases. Germline V gene lookup returns CDR1 MNHEY and CDR2 SMNVEV (reference sequence). CDR3 length: 19 residues. Here the CDR3 reads CASSPGVGTSGTNTGELFF. CDR3 DNA sequence: TGTGCCAGCAGTCCAGGGGTCGGGACTAGCGGGACGAACACCGGGGAGCTGTTTTTT.

The chain recombines TRBV19 with TRBJ2-3; TRBD2 matches 10 bases. Germline CDR1 reads LNHDA; CDR2 reads SQIVND (reference sequence). Trimming removed 6 bases from V and 4 bases from J; junction bases left unmatched: 4. CDR3 length: 14 amino acids. The DNA of the CDR3 is TGTGCCAGTAGACTAGCGGGACGGCCAGATACGCAGTATTTT. This codes for CASRLAGRPDTQYF.

The J gene is TRBJ2-5, the V gene TRBV7-8; TRBD2 matches 12 bases. Germline trimming cut 5 bases from V and 5 bases from J; bases unmatched to any gene: 9. The V gene's germline CDR1 is SGHVS and CDR2 FQNEAQ. This CDR3 comprises 16 residues. The CDR3 DNA reads TGTGCCAGCAGCGCCTTTGGGCTAGCGGGAGGGGAGACCCAGTACTTC. Protein: CASSAFGLAGGETQYF.